Listed here are 24 T cell receptor beta chains from one sample, sequenced in a study of T cell changes during pregnancy in multiple sclerosis. The repertoire was sequenced with immunoSEQ multiplex PCR; TCRdb's copy has only in-frame clones and lacks some. Of roughly 43,000 clones listed, roughly nine tenths are singletons. Here the sequenced sample was CD4+ T cells from peripheral blood mononuclear cells, taken after pregnancy. The receptor source for this set is a female donor with multiple sclerosis, enrolled in a pregnancy study.

CDR3 residues: CASSPDYQRPYEQYF. CDR3 bases: TGTGCCAGCTCGCCAGACTACCAAAGGCCCTACGAGCAGTACTTC. The V call is TRBV18, the J call TRBJ2-7; D may be TRBD2 (5 bases). The germline CDR1 and CDR2 sequences are KGHSH and LQKENI. CDR3 length equals 15 residues. V was pared by 6 bases and J by 2 bases, with 17 bases between.

The chain links TRBV12-2 to TRBJ1-1; the table's D call, TRBD1, has no DNA check behind it. TRBV12-2 is annotated as a pseudogene. The CDR3 length is 15 residues. As DNA, the CDR3 is TGTGCAAGTCGCTTACCAGGGGTTTGTACCTCTGAAGCTTTCTTT. It translates to CASRLPGVCTSEAFF.

The rearrangement joins TRBV4-1 to TRBJ1-4; D is undetermined. The CDR3 is made up of 16 amino acids. Germline V gene lookup returns CDR1 MGHRA and CDR2 YSYEKL. V lost 2 bases and J lost 8, with 18 bases in between. The CDR3 DNA follows: TGCGCCAGCAGCCAACCAAGGACTCGCAAAAAGGAAAAACTGTTTTTT. It translates to CASSQPRTRKKEKLFF.

The chain carries TRBV6-5 and TRBJ2-3; D may be TRBD2 (6 bases). Germline CDR1 and CDR2: MNHEY and SVGAGI. Trimming cost V 5 bases and J 2 bases, with 14 bases left between them. The CDR3 contains 15 residues. CDR3 residues: CASSTRTGDTDTQYF. The CDR3 coding sequence is TGTGCCAGCAGTACCCGGACGGGAGACACAGATACGCAGTATTTT.

This chain uses TRBV6-1 with TRBJ2-3, with TRBD2 matching 12 bases. The V and J ends lost 7 bases and 6 bases, in that order; junction bases with no gene match: 5. The germline CDR1 and CDR2 sequences are MNHNS and SASEGT. CDR3 length equals 14 residues. CDR3 residues: CASTPTSGSDTQYF. Written as DNA, the CDR3 is TGTGCCAGCACCCCGACTAGCGGGAGTGATACGCAGTATTTT.

The genes are TRBV19 and TRBJ1-2; 9 nucleotides align to TRBD1. The CDR3 contains 17 residues. With V trimmed by 2 bases and J by 4 bases, 11 bases remained unmatched. The V gene's germline CDR1 is LNHDA and CDR2 SQIVND (reference sequence). The CDR3 nucleotides are TGTGCCAGTAGTATATCGGGACAGGGAGGTTACGGCTATGGCTACACCTTC. Translation: CASSISGQGGYGYGYTF.

This clone was recorded once. V and J are TRBV5-5 and TRBJ2-5, with 8 bases lining up with TRBD2. The CDR3 consists of 16 residues. Losses at the gene ends were 2 bases for V and 4 bases for J; bases not matched to a gene: 10. Germline V lookup: CDR1 SGHKS, CDR2 YYEKEE (reference sequence). Here the CDR3 DNA reads TGTGCCAGCAGCTTCCAGGGACTAGTGGGTGGAGAGACCCAGTACTTC. Protein sequence: CASSFQGLVGGETQYF.

The chain recombines TRBV9 with TRBJ2-7; 10 bases line up with TRBD2. With 3 bases clipped from V and 6 bases from J, the junction kept 6 bases outside the gene matches. CDR3 length: 14 residues. Germline V gives CDR1 SGDLS, CDR2 YYNGEE. The CDR3 loop reads CASSASGSFGEQYF. The DNA for the CDR3 is TGTGCCAGCAGCGCTAGCGGGAGCTTCGGCGAGCAGTACTTC.

This clone is a singleton in its sample. The genes are TRBV28 and TRBJ1-1; possibly TRBD1 for D (6 bases). The length of the CDR3 is 15 residues. Trimming removed 6 bases at V and 1 base at J, with 15 bases between. CDR1 is MDHEN and CDR2 is SYDVKM in the germline V gene. CDR3 residues: CASSKGGARNTEAFF. CDR3 bases: TGTGCCAGCAGCAAAGGGGGGGCGCGGAACACTGAAGCTTTCTTT.

The chain joins TRBV2 to TRBJ1-2; TRBD1 agrees at 7 bases. The CDR3 is 14 amino acids. Germline V gene lookup returns CDR1 SNHLY and CDR2 FYNNEI. The J segment lost 0 bases and the V segment lost 4 bases, leaving 2 bases of the junction unmatched. CDR3 in amino acids: CASSGTGTNYGYTF. CDR3 nucleotide sequence: TGTGCCAGCAGTGGGACAGGAACTAACTATGGCTACACCTTC.

The genes are TRBV29-1 and TRBJ1-1, with D unclear. The V end was cut by 7 bases, the J end by 2 bases, with 11 bases between. Germline CDR1 is SQVTM and CDR2 is ANQGSEA. The CDR3 consists of 12 residues. This CDR3 is CSAGGHNTEAFF. CDR3 bases: TGCAGCGCCGGCGGGCATAACACTGAAGCTTTCTTT.

The rearrangement joins TRBV11-2 to TRBJ2-2, with TRBD1 matching 9 bases. CDR3 length: 16 residues. CDR1 and CDR2 from the germline V gene are SGHAT and FQNNGV. Trimming cost V 5 bases and J 7 bases; bases outside gene matches: 11. The CDR3: CASSRTGQGIGGELFF. CDR3 in DNA: TGTGCCAGCAGCCGCACGGGACAGGGAATAGGCGGGGAGCTGTTTTTT.

The V call is TRBV7-2, the J call TRBJ1-3, with D possibly TRBD1 on 5 matching bases. The V end was cut by 4 bases, the J end by 8 bases, with 15 bases between. The CDR3 runs 14 residues. Germline V CDR1 and CDR2: SGHTA, FQGNSA. The CDR3 coding sequence is TGTGCCAGCAGCTCCACGCAGGGTACGGACACCATATATTTT. Encoded protein: CASSSTQGTDTIYF. The full variable domain, with the rest looked up from reference TRBV7-2 and TRBJ1-3, is GAGVSQSPSNKVTEKGKDVELRCDPISGHTALYWYRQSLGQGLEFLIYFQGNSAPDKSGLPSDRFSAERTGGSVSTLTIQRTQQEDSAVYLCASSSTQGTDTIYFGEGSWLTVV.

This chain uses TRBV4-2 with TRBJ1-5; a possible D gene is TRBD1 (6 bases). Germline V gene sequence: CDR1 LGHNA, CDR2 YNFKEQ. The CDR3 runs 15 residues. The V gene lost 0 bases and the J gene lost 0 bases, with 6 bases spanning the gap. This CDR3 reads CASSQEGGSNQPQHF. The CDR3 region has the DNA TGTGCCAGCAGCCAAGAAGGGGGTAGCAATCAGCCCCAGCATTTT.

The chain links TRBV10-3 to TRBJ2-1; D unclear. V lost 11 bases and J 10 bases, leaving 18 bases between the germline ends. This CDR3 comprises 12 residues. Germline V gene data show CDR1 as ENHRY and CDR2 as SYGVKD. CDR3 DNA: TGTGCCGCCATGGGTCAGGCTGACGAGCAGTTCTTC. Protein product: CAAMGQADEQFF.

The V and J genes are TRBV6-1 and TRBJ1-6; 7 nucleotides agree with TRBD1. The CDR3 length is 13 residues. With V trimmed by 6 bases and J by 7 bases, 3 bases remained unmatched. Germline assignment: CDR1 MNHNS and CDR2 SASEGT. The CDR3 region has the DNA TGTGCCAGCAGGGTACAGGGGAATTCACCCCTCCACTTT. Translated: CASRVQGNSPLHF.

CDR3 nucleotides: TGTGCCAGCAAGGAACAGGGGGCTAAGTACGAGCAGTACTTC. It yields the protein CASKEQGAKYEQYF. V is TRBV6-1 and J is TRBJ2-7; 9 positions agree with TRBD1. The CDR3 runs to 14 residues. Germline V lookup: CDR1 MNHNS, CDR2 SASEGT. With 7 bases clipped from V and 4 bases from J, the junction kept 8 bases outside the gene matches.

This chain joins TRBV10-3 and TRBJ1-2; D remains unclear. The CDR3 is made up of 13 amino acids. V gave up 10 bases and J gave up 6 bases, with 18 bases separating them. Per germline, CDR1 ENHRY and CDR2 SYGVKD. CDR3: CATWTNSGNGYTF. Here the CDR3 DNA reads TGTGCCACCTGGACGAACTCCGGGAATGGCTACACCTTC.

V usage is TRBV5-6 and J usage is TRBJ2-3; possibly TRBD1 for D (6 bases). Germline V lookup: CDR1 SGHDT, CDR2 YYEEEE. V shed 0 bases and J shed 4 bases, with 12 bases lying between them. The CDR3 extends over 15 amino acids. CDR3 region: CASSLVGGAADTQYF. The CDR3 DNA sequence: TGTGCCAGCAGCTTGGTAGGGGGAGCTGCAGATACGCAGTATTTT.

The V call is TRBV11-1, the J call TRBJ1-1; TRBD1 matches at 8 bases. The CDR3 spans 14 residues. The germline V gene encodes CDR1 SGHAT and CDR2 FQDESV (reference sequence). V was pared by 2 bases and J by 4 bases, with 3 bases of the junction left unmatched. CDR3 in amino acids: CASSLTTGGTEAFF. The DNA of the CDR3 is TGTGCCAGCAGCTTAACTACAGGGGGCACTGAAGCTTTCTTT.

The chain recombines TRBV4-3 with TRBJ2-5, with 9 bases fitting TRBD1. Trimming cost V 0 bases and J 2 bases; bases outside gene matches: 1. The CDR3 runs to 15 residues. CDR1 LGHNA and CDR2 YSLEER come from the germline V gene. This CDR3 is CASSQEGTGQETQYF. The CDR3 DNA reads TGCGCCAGCAGCCAAGAGGGGACAGGGCAAGAGACCCAGTACTTC.

The genes are TRBV2 and TRBJ1-5; D is perhaps TRBD1 (6 bases). V was cut by 7 bases and J by 2 bases, with 12 bases left in between. This CDR3 has 14 residues. Germline CDR1 reads SNHLY; CDR2 reads FYNNEI. CDR3 residues: CASNSRQGNQPQHF. In DNA, the CDR3 is TGTGCCAGCAACTCAAGACAGGGCAATCAGCCCCAGCATTTT.

The chain is built from TRBV5-1 and TRBJ2-3, with 7 bases matching TRBD1. Germline lookup yields CDR1 SGHRS and CDR2 YFSETQ. CDR3 length: 16 amino acids. The J segment lost 4 bases and the V segment lost 3 bases, leaving 11 bases of the junction unmatched. The CDR3 protein is CASSWRPTGVPDTQYF. The DNA of the CDR3 is TGCGCCAGCAGCTGGCGCCCAACAGGGGTCCCAGATACGCAGTATTTT.

The chain combines TRBV4-1 with TRBJ2-1, with 15 bases that match TRBD2. This CDR3 spans 16 amino acids. In germline, CDR1 is MGHRA, CDR2 YSYEKL. V lost 4 bases, J lost 7 bases, and 5 bases stayed unmatched. The CDR3 sequence is CASSRTSGRAGNEQFF. Written as DNA, the CDR3 is TGCGCCAGCAGCCGGACTAGCGGGAGGGCCGGAAATGAGCAGTTCTTC.